Each of the 12 T cell receptor beta chains below was sequenced from the same sample in a study of blood T cells in healthy people across ages. Alongside a J-beta primer mix, a sample-barcoded 5' primer served in a second PCR lasting about 6 to 11 cycles. TCRdb fed the 5' RACE reads into MiXCR, producing one record per CDR3 protein. The sample carries hundreds of thousands of distinct CDR3 sequences, more than 40% recorded once. The sequencing sample was made of blood. The receptors were gathered from a woman aged 55 to 70 in good health.

The chain links TRBV3-1 to TRBJ2-1, with D uncertain. Deletions cut 3 bases from V and 7 bases from J, with 19 bases between. This CDR3 is built from 16 residues. CDR1 is LGHDT and CDR2 is YNNKEL in the germline V gene (reference sequence). Here the CDR3 DNA reads TGTGCCAGCAGCCAGGGCCCCCCTAGTTTCGGGAATGAGCAGTTCTTC. Its translation is CASSQGPPSFGNEQFF.

The chain combines TRBV7-9 with TRBJ2-1; TRBD2 agrees at 8 bases. Trimming removed 8 bases from V and 3 bases from J; junction bases left unmatched: 15. This CDR3 contains 17 residues. Germline CDR1 is SEHNR and CDR2 is FQNEAQ (reference sequence). CDR3 sequence: CASGGGRWVRNYNEQFF. The CDR3 region has the DNA TGTGCCAGCGGAGGCGGGAGGTGGGTTCGGAACTACAATGAGCAGTTCTTC.

The rearrangement joins TRBV20-1 to TRBJ2-3; D perhaps matches TRBD2 (5 bases). The CDR3 has 15 residues. The germline V and J ends were trimmed by 1 base and 1 base, with 12 bases remaining between them. Germline values: CDR1 DFQATT, CDR2 SNEGSKA (reference sequence). The CDR3 spells CSARVRGSRTDTQYF. DNA for the CDR3: TGCAGTGCTAGAGTTCGAGGGAGCCGCACAGATACGCAGTATTTT.

The chain links TRBV7-6 to TRBJ2-5, with 8 bases that match TRBD2. This CDR3 region has 16 residues. In germline, CDR1 is SGHVS, CDR2 FNYEAQ. The V and J ends lost 5 bases and 11 bases, in that order; junction bases with no gene match: 19. The CDR3 sequence: CASSEWTSTEPGEQYF. The CDR3 coding sequence is TGTGCCAGCAGCGAGTGGACTAGCACAGAACCAGGGGAGCAGTACTTC.

The chain has TRBV29-1 and TRBJ2-1; tentatively, D is TRBD2 (6 bases). V was clipped by 7 bases and J by 2 bases, with 15 bases between them. Germline V CDR1 and CDR2: SQVTM, ANQGSEA. This CDR3 region has 14 residues. CDR3 DNA sequence: TGCAGCGGGAAGTGGGACTGGGCCTACAATGAGCAGTTCTTC. Translated: CSGKWDWAYNEQFF.

This clonotype occurred a few times. The V gene is TRBV25-1, the J gene TRBJ2-5; possibly TRBD1 for D (6 bases). Trimming stripped 1 base from V and 2 bases from J, with 17 bases between. The CDR3 runs 17 residues. Looked up from germline, CDR1 is MGHDK and CDR2 is SYGVNS. CDR3 amino acids: CASSESPLQGWQETQYF. The CDR3 DNA is TGTGCCAGCAGTGAATCCCCCTTACAGGGTTGGCAAGAGACCCAGTACTTC.

This clonotype showed up just a few times. V usage is TRBV7-2 and J usage is TRBJ1-2; perhaps TRBD1 as D (6 bases). Germline lookup yields CDR1 SGHTA and CDR2 FQGNSA. The V end lost 5 bases, the J end lost 4 bases, and 17 bases lay between the germline ends. The CDR3 totals 15 residues. CDR3 bases: TGTGCCAGCAGCGCCGCAAGGACAGCGACCTATGGCTACACCTTC. Translating it yields CASSAARTATYGYTF.

V and J are TRBV12-3 or TRBV12-4 and TRBJ2-1; 9 nucleotides line up with TRBD2. The CDR3 is made up of 15 amino acids. Trimming at V came to 3 bases and at J to 8 bases, leaving 8 bases not matched to a gene. The chain's CDR3 is CASSFISGRKDEQFF. CDR3 sequence (DNA): TGTGCCAGCAGTTTTATAAGCGGGAGGAAGGATGAGCAGTTCTTC.

Remarks on this clonotype: A read error may be the cause here, since a much bigger clone is one base away. This chain joins TRBV20-1 and TRBJ2-7; TRBD1 agrees at 8 bases. This CDR3 spans 12 amino acids. V lost 6 bases and J lost 3; bases outside the gene matches: 4. Germline V gives CDR1 DFQATT, CDR2 SNEGSKA (reference sequence). CDR3 DNA sequence: TGCAGTGCCCCGGACAGGGTCTACGAGCAGTACTTC. As protein: CSAPDRVYEQYF.

This clonotype was counted a few times. J is TRBJ2-7 and V is TRBV7-2; D may be TRBD2 (5 bases). This CDR3 spans 14 amino acids. Looked up from germline, CDR1 is SGHTA and CDR2 is FQGNSA. V shed 3 bases and J shed 5 bases, with 14 bases lying between them. For the CDR3, the DNA is TGTGCCAGCAGCTTCTCCGGAGGTAACAACGAGCAGTACTTC. Protein product: CASSFSGGNNEQYF.

The chain recombines TRBV7-2 with TRBJ2-5; 11 bases line up with TRBD2. The end of the DNA aligns better with TRBJ2-7, so the J call may be wrong. CDR1 SGHTA and CDR2 FQGNSA come from the germline V gene. The CDR3 totals 16 residues. In nucleotides, the CDR3 is TGTGCCAGCAGCCCTAGCGGGAGGTGGTCCATCCCCGAGCAGTACTTC. Translation gives CASSPSGRWSIPEQYF.

This clonotype was counted between two and nine times. The chain joins TRBV5-1 to TRBJ2-1; D is possibly TRBD2 (6 bases). The germline V and J ends were trimmed by 0 bases and 2 bases, with 12 bases remaining between them. The length of the CDR3 is 16 residues. Germline V gives CDR1 SGHRS, CDR2 YFSETQ. Here the CDR3 DNA reads TGCGCCAGCAGCTTGGCCTTGGGGGGAACCTACAATGAGCAGTTCTTC. Protein product: CASSLALGGTYNEQFF. The full variable domain, in which reference TRBV5-1 and TRBJ2-1 provide the parts outside the CDR3, is KAGVTQTPRYLIKTRGQQVTLSCSPISGHRSVSWYQQTPGQGLQFLFEYFSETQRNKGNFPGRFSGRQFSNSRSEMNVSTLELGDSALYLCASSLALGGTYNEQFFGPGTRLTVL.